This passage covers 19 T cell receptor beta chains from one sample sequenced in a study of cytomegalovirus exposure and HLA in healthy donors. With 60 Vbeta and 13 Jbeta primers, the PCR was carried out. Libraries were prepared by immunoSEQ multiplex PCR; TCRdb keeps only in-frame clonotypes and omits some of them. The data show around 110,000 clones, around a tenth seen once. The sequencing sample was made of PBMCs. These receptors all stem from a young man in good health and CMV-seronegative.

The V and J genes are TRBV6-6 and TRBJ2-7; weak D call: TRBD2 (5 bases). The CDR3 runs 13 residues. The V end lost 1 base, the J end lost 4 bases, and 8 bases lay between the germline ends. Germline-derived CDR1 and CDR2 are MNHNY and SVGAGI (reference sequence). CDR3 loop: CASSYYEGYEQYF. The CDR3 DNA sequence: TGTGCCAGCAGTTACTACGAGGGTTACGAGCAGTACTTC.

This chain links TRBV6-5 with TRBJ2-5, with 7 bases that match TRBD1. The J call is in doubt because the DNA end fits TRBJ2-7 better. The CDR3 runs 14 residues. Per the germline V gene, CDR1 is MNHEY and CDR2 is SVGAGI. CDR3 protein: CASNNRDSSYEQYF. The CDR3, as DNA: TGTGCCAGCAATAACCGGGACAGCTCCTACGAGCAGTACTTC.

The table lists this clone with a few counts. The chain employs TRBV5-4 and TRBJ2-7; 8 nucleotides match TRBD1. This CDR3 is built from 15 residues. J lost 0 bases, V lost 4 bases, and 6 bases had no gene match. Germline loops: CDR1 SGHNT, CDR2 YYREEE (reference sequence). CDR3 in amino acids: CASSTSTGDSYEQYF. CDR3 in DNA: TGTGCCAGCAGCACTTCGACAGGGGACTCCTACGAGCAGTACTTC.

This clone showed up just a few times. This rearrangement joins TRBV27 to TRBJ2-7; 7 bases map to TRBD2. The CDR3 length is 13 residues. The germline V gene encodes CDR1 MNHEY and CDR2 SMNVEV (reference sequence). Trimming cost V 5 bases and J 4 bases; bases outside gene matches: 5. The chain's CDR3 is CASSPGLVYEQYF. The CDR3 coding sequence is TGTGCCAGCAGTCCCGGACTAGTGTACGAGCAGTACTTC.

This clone was observed a handful of times. The V call is TRBV7-3, the J call TRBJ2-2; D not resolved. CDR3 length equals 12 residues. Germline V gene sequence: CDR1 SGHTA, CDR2 FQGTGA. The V end lost 5 bases, the J end lost 5 bases, and 6 bases lay between the germline ends. DNA for the CDR3: TGTGCCAGCAGCCACGGGACCGGGGAGCTGTTTTTT. This translates into CASSHGTGELFF.

V gene TRBV21-1 combines with J gene TRBJ1-4; the D segment call TRBD1 is taken from the table without a DNA check. TRBV21-1 is a documented pseudogene. The CDR3 loop spans 15 amino acids. The CDR3 loop is CASSKLSRDRRKLFF. In DNA form, the CDR3 reads TGTGCCAGCAGCAAACTTAGCAGGGATAGAAGAAAACTGTTTTTT.

About this clone: Other DNA sequences in the sample encode the same CDR3. The V and J genes are TRBV7-9 and TRBJ1-1, with D tentatively TRBD1 (5 bases). This CDR3 comprises 12 residues. The germline V gene encodes CDR1 SEHNR and CDR2 FQNEAQ (reference sequence). The V end lost 5 bases, the J end lost 8 bases, and 12 bases lay between the germline ends. The CDR3 spells CASSPGNGEAFF. For the CDR3, the DNA is TGTGCCAGCAGCCCAGGGAATGGCGAAGCTTTCTTT.

The DNA for the CDR3 is TGTGCCAGTAATCGGGACAGCTACTTCACCGGGGAGCTGTTTTTT. Translating gives CASNRDSYFTGELFF. This chain uses TRBV19 with TRBJ2-2; 7 positions agree with TRBD1. Trimming at V came to 7 bases and at J to 4 bases, leaving 9 bases not matched to a gene. Germline CDR1 reads LNHDA; CDR2 reads SQIVND (reference sequence). This CDR3 region has 15 residues.

This clone was found a few times. This chain connects TRBV9 to TRBJ1-3; D uncertain. CDR1 is SGDLS, CDR2 YYNGEE, per germline. The CDR3 totals 16 residues. V lost 1 base and J lost 2, with 13 bases in between. CDR3 DNA sequence: TGTGCCAGCAGCGTAAGAGAGGGCCCGCCTGGAAACACCATATATTTT. Encoded protein: CASSVREGPPGNTIYF.

The chain has TRBV28 and TRBJ2-3; D gene uncertain. This CDR3 contains 11 residues. V lost 7 bases and J 8 bases, leaving 10 bases between the germline ends. CDR1 is MDHEN and CDR2 is SYDVKM in the germline V gene. Here the CDR3 DNA reads TGTGCCAGCACCAATCCGGGTACGCAGTATTTT. As protein: CASTNPGTQYF. The full variable domain, in which reference TRBV28 and TRBJ2-3 provide the parts outside the CDR3, is DVKVTQSSRYLVKRTGEKVFLECVQDMDHENMFWYRQDPGLGLRLIYFSYDVKMKEKGDIPEGYSVSREKKERFSLILESASTNQTSMYLCASTNPGTQYFGPGTRLTVL.

This sequence joins TRBV28 and TRBJ2-3, with 11 bases identical to TRBD2. The CDR3 runs 15 residues. The J segment lost 6 bases and the V segment lost 6 bases, leaving 8 bases of the junction unmatched. Looked up from germline, CDR1 is MDHEN and CDR2 is SYDVKM. In nucleotides, the CDR3 is TGTGCCAGCAGGACCGTAGCGGGAGGGCTCGATACGCAGTATTTT. It specifies CASRTVAGGLDTQYF.

As DNA, the CDR3 is TGCGCCAGCAGCCAAGAATGGAGTACTACCTTCACCTACGAGCAGTACTTC. Translated, it gives CASSQEWSTTFTYEQYF. The chain joins TRBV4-1 to TRBJ2-7; D is unclear. Germline assignment: CDR1 MGHRA and CDR2 YSYEKL. The CDR3 contains 17 residues. With 0 bases removed from V and 2 bases from J, the gap between germline ends came to 17 bases.

This clone turned up a few times. The chain carries TRBV5-1 and TRBJ2-7, with 11 bases aligning to TRBD2. The CDR3 spans 15 residues. Germline CDR1 is SGHRS and CDR2 is YFSETQ. Unmatched junction bases numbered 5, after V lost 0 bases and J lost 6 bases. The CDR3 here is CASSLVLAGAGEQYF. DNA of the CDR3: TGCGCCAGCAGCTTGGTACTAGCGGGAGCGGGCGAGCAGTACTTC.

A few counts support this clone. The chain combines TRBV5-1 with TRBJ1-2; no definite D call. V lost 0 bases and J 8 bases, leaving 17 bases between the germline ends. From germline, CDR1 is SGHRS and CDR2 YFSETQ. The CDR3 consists of 15 residues. CDR3 in DNA: TGCGCCAGCAGCTTGGGGGCCGACCGAAGCTACGGCTACACCTTC. Protein product: CASSLGADRSYGYTF. The full variable domain, rest sourced from reference TRBV5-1 and TRBJ1-2, is KAGVTQTPRYLIKTRGQQVTLSCSPISGHRSVSWYQQTPGQGLQFLFEYFSETQRNKGNFPGRFSGRQFSNSRSEMNVSTLELGDSALYLCASSLGADRSYGYTFGSGTRLTVV.

This clone was detected a few times. J is TRBJ2-1 and V is TRBV7-3; D is unresolved. CDR3 length equals 15 residues. Germline CDR1 reads SGHTA; CDR2 reads FQGTGA. V gave up 1 base and J gave up 3 bases, with 10 bases separating them. For the CDR3, the DNA is TGTGCCAGCAGCTTAAACAGACATAACTACAATGAGCAGTTCTTC. Its protein is CASSLNRHNYNEQFF. Looking up the rest from reference TRBV7-3 and TRBJ2-1 gives the full variable domain: GAGVSQTPSNKVTEKGKYVELRCDPISGHTALYWYRQSLGQGPEFLIYFQGTGAADDSGLPNDRFFAVRPEGSVSTLKIQRTERGDSAVYLCASSLNRHNYNEQFFGPGTRLTVL.

V is TRBV30 and J is TRBJ1-6, with D possibly being TRBD1 (6 bases). The length of the CDR3 is 14 residues. The germline gives CDR1 GTSNPN, CDR2 SVGIG (reference sequence). Trimming shortened V by 2 bases and J by 8 bases, and 13 bases separated the two germline ends. The DNA of the CDR3 is TGTGCCTGGAGTCCAGGGGCCCTTGATTCACCCCTCCACTTT. Translation: CAWSPGALDSPLHF.

The chain employs TRBV9 and TRBJ1-6; D perhaps matches TRBD1 (5 bases). Trimming took 0 bases from V and 7 from J, leaving 5 bases between them. CDR3 length: 13 amino acids. Looked up from germline, CDR1 is SGDLS and CDR2 is YYNGEE. Written as DNA, the CDR3 is TGTGCCAGCAGCGTAGAGGGGAATTCACCCCTCCACTTT. Its translation is CASSVEGNSPLHF.

This chain links TRBV27 with TRBJ1-5; 9 bases align to TRBD1. With 5 bases clipped from V and 2 bases from J, the junction kept 4 bases outside the gene matches. The V gene's germline CDR1 is MNHEY and CDR2 SMNVEV (reference sequence). The CDR3 extends over 15 amino acids. This chain's CDR3 is CASSHDRGGNQPQHF. Here the CDR3 DNA reads TGTGCCAGCAGTCACGACAGGGGGGGCAATCAGCCCCAGCATTTT.

Only a few counts were recorded for this clone. The V call is TRBV12-5, the J call TRBJ2-7; 10 bases are shared with TRBD2. The germline V gene encodes CDR1 LGHNT and CDR2 FRNRAP. V shed 2 bases and J 5 bases; nucleotides not matched to a gene: 3. The CDR3 loop spans 14 amino acids. The CDR3 coding sequence is TGTGCTAGTGGTTTGAGGCTAGCGGGAGACGAGCAGTACTTC. Encoded protein: CASGLRLAGDEQYF. The full variable domain, its missing parts supplied by reference TRBV12-5 and TRBJ2-7, is DARVTQTPRHKVTEMGQEVTMRCQPILGHNTVFWYRQTMMQGLELLAYFRNRAPLDDSGMPKDRFSAEMPDATLATLKIQPSEPRDSAVYFCASGLRLAGDEQYFGPGTRLTVT.